This T cell receptor beta chain was recorded in a study of blood T cell repertoires in COVID-19. Study context: Researchers got acute and convalescent COVID-19 samples from the United States, Italy and Spain. T cells, B-cell-depleted T cells, or PBMCs supplied cDNA or gDNA.

As originally analysed: Nucleated cell number was recorded as an estimate derived from reference gene primer amplification. Profiling relied on immunoSEQ multiplex PCR, and the TCRdb table lists in-frame clones only, not all of them. V and J calls and clone size come straight from that table; D and trimming were deduced from the DNA. The sample has roughly 32,000 clones, approximately 90% seen once; the top ten hold approximately 3.7%. The length of the CDR3 is 14 residues. V shed 4 bases and J shed 7 bases, with 14 bases lying between them. Germline V lookup: CDR1 MNHEY, CDR2 SVGAGI. V and J are TRBV6-5 and TRBJ2-4; the D gene is possibly TRBD1 (5 bases). This TCR was sampled from a man aged 55 to 69 with acute or convalescent COVID-19. The sample comprised peripheral blood. DNA for the CDR3: TGTGCCAGCAGTTTATCAGGGTTTGCGAACATTCAGTACTTC. This sequence encodes CASSLSGFANIQYF.